The 3 T cell receptor beta chains reported below all come from one sample, sequenced in a study of T cells in Graves' hyperthyroidism and ophthalmopathy. The CDR3 regions of TCR beta were amplified from RNA transcripts. Initially, a first-round RT-PCR of the TCR CDR3 employed the HTBI primer set. TCRdb re-analysed the multiplex PCR reads in MiXCR, keeping a single row per CDR3 protein. The sample shows 650,000 to 850,000 distinct CDR3 sequences, approximately 18% of them seen only once. Sample: blood. Every receptor here comes from a woman aged 50 to 60 with Graves' hyperthyroidism that later progressed to Graves' ophthalmopathy.

This clonotype has ten or more counts. V and J are TRBV27 and TRBJ1-1; D not resolved. V dropped 2 bases and J dropped 4 bases, with 8 bases sitting between them. The germline V gene has CDR1 MNHEY and CDR2 SMNVEV (reference sequence). The CDR3 totals 13 residues. CDR3 residues: CASSLTWSTEAFF. As DNA, the CDR3 is TGTGCCAGCAGTTTAACCTGGAGCACTGAAGCTTTCTTT.

In its sample, this clonotype was seen many times. The chain links TRBV30 to TRBJ1-5; D remains unclear. This CDR3 spans 13 amino acids. Germline CDR1 is GTSNPN and CDR2 is SVGIG (reference sequence). V was shortened by 3 bases and J by 9 bases, with 15 bases between the two germline ends. The CDR3 loop reads CAWSESVPWPQHF. In DNA, the CDR3 is TGTGCCTGGAGCGAAAGTGTCCCATGGCCCCAGCATTTT.

This clonotype showed up just a few times. The chain combines TRBV2 with TRBJ2-4, with TRBD1 identical over 9 bases. Germline V gives CDR1 SNHLY, CDR2 FYNNEI. This CDR3 is 16 amino acids long. After removal of 4 bases from V and 2 bases from J, the junction contained 6 bases not matched to a gene. The CDR3: CASSGGDRVSKNIQYF. The DNA of the CDR3 is TGTGCCAGCAGTGGAGGGGACAGGGTTTCCAAAAACATTCAGTACTTC.